The 23 T cell receptor beta chains reported below all come from one sample, sequenced in a study of Graves' ophthalmopathy and Graves' hyperthyroidism. Using RNA transcripts, the TCR beta CDR3 regions were amplified. Second-round multiplex PCR came after a first-round RT-PCR that employed HTBI primers. TCRdb reprocessed the multiplex PCR reads via MiXCR and lists one record per CDR3 protein. There are around 1.1 million distinct CDR3 sequences in the sample; 36% occur only once, and over 8.5% lies in the top ten. Material: peripheral blood or thyroid tissue (not recorded which). These receptors came from an adult man with Graves' hyperthyroidism.

Comment on this clonotype: A read error may explain this, as a much larger clone is one base away. The chain recombines TRBV10-3 with TRBJ1-2; D gene uncertain. The CDR3 runs to 14 residues. The ends were cut back, 10 bases at V and 4 bases at J, with 19 bases in the middle. CDR1 is ENHRY, CDR2 SYGVKD, per germline. The CDR3 DNA reads TGTGCCAGCAAAACAGTCGGGGAGCGCTATGGCTACACCTTC. Its translation is CASKTVGERYGYTF.

Details on this clonotype: Possible read error: a much larger clone is one base away. The conserved phenylalanine or tryptophan normally closing the CDR3 is absent here, so this likely arose from a read error. The chain carries TRBV20-1 and TRBJ1-1; 9 bases line up with TRBD1. CDR1 is DFQATT and CDR2 is SNEGSKA in the germline V gene (reference sequence). The CDR3 runs 12 residues. V lost 7 bases and J lost 7; bases outside the gene matches: 7. The CDR3 DNA reads TGCAGTGTATCGACAGGGGGGTTTGAAGCTTTCCTT. This gives the protein CSVSTGGFEAFL.

To note about this clonotype: One base away lies a much larger clone, so this may be a sequencing read error. No conserved phenylalanine or tryptophan is present at the end of the CDR3, so a read error is the likely explanation. The V call is TRBV24-1, the J call TRBJ1-2, with a possible D match to TRBD1 (5 bases). CDR3 length: 14 residues. V lost 4 bases and J lost 6, with 14 bases in between. Germline V gives CDR1 KGHDR, CDR2 SFDVKD. In nucleotides, the CDR3 is TGTGCCACCAGTGACCTGAGGGACGGTGATGGCTACACCCTC. Its protein is CATSDLRDGDGYTL.

The genes are TRBV5-1 and TRBJ2-7; 11 bases match TRBD1. Unmatched junction bases numbered 6, after V lost 0 bases and J lost 7 bases. In germline, CDR1 is SGHRS, CDR2 YFSETQ. CDR3 length: 15 residues. The CDR3 sequence: CASSLAGQGAGEQYF. CDR3 DNA sequence: TGCGCCAGCAGCTTGGCTGGACAGGGGGCGGGGGAGCAGTACTTC.

This chain uses TRBV7-2 with TRBJ1-1; D gene ambiguous. CDR1 and CDR2 (germline): SGHTA, FQGNSA. V lost 4 bases and J 0 bases, leaving 12 bases between the germline ends. The CDR3 runs 15 residues. Here the CDR3 reads CASSSYNGLNTEAFF. The CDR3 DNA is TGTGCCAGCAGCTCCTACAACGGTCTGAACACTGAAGCTTTCTTT.

In the case of this clonotype: A read error may account for a junction end that differs from germline. The rearrangement links TRBV7-2 to TRBJ1-1, with 7 nucleotides matching TRBD1. Germline assignment: CDR1 SGHTA and CDR2 FQGNSA. The CDR3 is 14 amino acids. The DNA for the CDR3 is TGTGCCGGCAGCCCGGACAGGAAGAACACTGAAGCTTTCTTT. Translating gives CAGSPDRKNTEAFF. Complete variable domain (other parts from reference TRBV7-2 and TRBJ1-1): GAGVSQSPSNKVTEKGKDVELRCDPISGHTALYWYRQSLGQGLEFLIYFQGNSAPDKSGLPSDRFSAERTGGSVSTLTIQRTQQEDSAVYLCAGSPDRKNTEAFFGQGTRLTVV.

V gene TRBV29-1 combines with J gene TRBJ2-1, with 7 bases lining up with TRBD1. Germline CDR1 is SQVTM and CDR2 is ANQGSEA. The CDR3 consists of 13 residues. Unmatched junction bases numbered 11, after V lost 7 bases and J lost 8 bases. The CDR3 protein is CSAAANRGDEQFF. As DNA, the CDR3 is TGCAGCGCCGCCGCCAACAGGGGCGATGAGCAGTTCTTC.

The genes are TRBV6-1 and TRBJ2-6, with D tentatively TRBD1 (5 bases). V shed 6 bases and J shed 1 base, with 7 bases lying between them. Germline V lookup: CDR1 MNHNS, CDR2 SASEGT. The CDR3 is 14 amino acids. The CDR3 nucleotides read TGTGCCAGCAGGACAGAGTCTGGGGCCAACGTCCTGACTTTC. Its protein product is CASRTESGANVLTF.

The chain couples TRBV30 to TRBJ1-6; D may be TRBD1 (6 bases). The CDR3 covers 14 residues. V lost 3 bases and J 9 bases, leaving 15 bases between the germline ends. Germline CDR1 GTSNPN, CDR2 SVGIG (reference sequence). CDR3 amino acids: CAWSADSISSPLHF. The DNA of the CDR3 is TGTGCCTGGAGCGCGGACAGCATTTCTTCACCCCTCCACTTT.

This sequence joins TRBV9 and TRBJ2-7; possible D gene TRBD2, 6 bases. Looked up from germline, CDR1 is SGDLS and CDR2 is YYNGEE. V was shortened by 5 bases and J by 0 bases, with 15 bases between the two germline ends. This CDR3 comprises 15 residues. The chain's CDR3 is CASSPLPGSSYEQYF. The DNA of the CDR3 is TGTGCCAGCAGTCCCCTTCCCGGGAGCTCCTACGAGCAGTACTTC.

This clonotype was counted between two and nine times. The chain links TRBV7-2 to TRBJ2-7; 7 bases are shared with TRBD1. The CDR3 runs to 12 residues. CDR1 SGHTA and CDR2 FQGNSA come from the germline V gene. The junction had 6 bases not matched to a gene; V was cut back by 8 bases and J by 5 bases. The CDR3 protein is CASHNRGNEQYF. The CDR3 DNA sequence: TGTGCCAGCCATAACAGGGGAAACGAGCAGTACTTC.

This clonotype was observed a handful of times. The chain carries TRBV7-2 and TRBJ1-3; D remains ambiguous. The CDR3 contains 15 residues. From germline, CDR1 is SGHTA and CDR2 FQGNSA. Trimming shortened V by 5 bases and J by 0 bases, and 11 bases separated the two germline ends. CDR3 in DNA: TGTGCCAGCAGCAGATACACGAGCTCTGGAAACACCATATATTTT. The encoded protein is CASSRYTSSGNTIYF.

The chain recombines TRBV10-3 with TRBJ2-5; 7 positions agree with TRBD1. Germline CDR1 is ENHRY and CDR2 is SYGVKD. V was clipped by 10 bases and J by 5 bases; unmatched bases: 10. The CDR3 has 13 amino acids. This CDR3 reads CATTDRAHETQYF. The CDR3 region has the DNA TGTGCCACCACCGACAGGGCCCACGAGACCCAGTACTTC.

This clonotype came up a few times. The chain uses TRBV2 and TRBJ1-5; tentatively, D is TRBD1 (6 bases). Trimming pared 0 bases from V and 3 bases from J, leaving 9 bases between. The germline CDR1 and CDR2 sequences are SNHLY and FYNNEI. This CDR3 region has 15 residues. CDR3 loop: CASSEAWTVNQPQHF. The CDR3 DNA reads as TGTGCCAGCAGTGAAGCCTGGACAGTCAATCAGCCCCAGCATTTT.

Only a few counts were recorded for this clonotype. This chain links TRBV5-6 with TRBJ1-1; D might be TRBD1 (5 bases). V lost 0 bases and J 0 bases, leaving 9 bases between the germline ends. Germline values: CDR1 SGHDT, CDR2 YYEEEE. The CDR3 is 15 residues long. This CDR3 reads CASSLEGEVNTEAFF. The CDR3, as DNA: TGTGCCAGCAGCTTGGAAGGGGAAGTGAACACTGAAGCTTTCTTT.

This clonotype has at least ten counts. In DNA, the CDR3 is TGTGCCAGCAGCCCATCGGGGCGGGGAGAGACCCAGTACTTC. This encodes CASSPSGRGETQYF. The chain employs TRBV7-2 and TRBJ2-5; possible D gene TRBD2, 6 bases. This CDR3 contains 14 residues. Germline CDR1 SGHTA, CDR2 FQGNSA. Trimming removed 5 bases from V and 4 bases from J, with 14 bases in between.

This clonotype was observed a few times. J is TRBJ1-6 and V is TRBV7-8; a weak D match, TRBD1 (6 bases). CDR1 is SGHVS and CDR2 is FQNEAQ in the germline V gene. This CDR3 comprises 16 residues. Between the trimmed V and J ends, which lost 4 bases and 6 bases, there was a span of 16 bases. The CDR3 DNA reads as TGTGCCAGCAGCTCCCCGGGGGGGGGCGGTAATTCACCCCTCCACTTT. Encoded protein: CASSSPGGGGNSPLHF.

The chain is built from TRBV12-3 or TRBV12-4 and TRBJ2-7; TRBD1 matches at 10 bases. The CDR3 length is 17 residues. V dropped 6 bases and J dropped 6; count of bases not matched to a gene: 17. The CDR3 protein is CASSIRTGGSSMSEQYF. CDR3 nucleotide sequence: TGTGCCAGCAGCATAAGGACAGGGGGGTCCTCGATGAGCGAGCAGTACTTC.

The chain employs TRBV10-1 and TRBJ2-5; 7 positions match TRBD1. Germline V gene sequence: CDR1 WNHNN, CDR2 SYGVQD (reference sequence). The trim removed 2 bases at V and 5 bases at J, leaving 11 bases unmatched. The CDR3 is 16 residues long. CDR3 loop: CASSEGTATPLETQYF. The CDR3, as DNA: TGCGCCAGCAGTGAGGGGACAGCTACGCCATTGGAGACCCAGTACTTC.

This clonotype was counted many times. V and J are TRBV24-1 and TRBJ2-2, with TRBD1 matching over 9 bases. The CDR3 length is 13 residues. Germline CDR1 KGHDR, CDR2 SFDVKD. V lost 9 bases, J lost 6 bases, and 4 bases stayed unmatched. The DNA for the CDR3 is TGTGCCACCGAGGGACAGGGCGCCGGGGAGCTGTTTTTT. Protein product: CATEGQGAGELFF.

J is TRBJ2-7 and V is TRBV20-1; the D gene is possibly TRBD1 (6 bases). Germline V CDR1 and CDR2: DFQATT, SNEGSKA (reference sequence). V was clipped by 5 bases and J by 3 bases, with 17 bases between them. The CDR3 runs to 14 residues. In DNA form, the CDR3 reads TGCAGTGCTGGGGGCAGCCTGGGAGTCTACGAGCAGTACTTC. It is translated as CSAGGSLGVYEQYF.

This clonotype was detected many times. The rearrangement uses TRBV19 and TRBJ1-5, with TRBD1 identical over 7 bases. With V trimmed by 0 bases and J by 3 bases, 14 bases remained unmatched. This CDR3 region has 19 residues. Germline V gene sequence: CDR1 LNHDA, CDR2 SQIVND (reference sequence). The DNA for the CDR3 is TGTGCCAGTAGTATAGACCCCGGGACAGCTCCATCGATCAATCAGCCCCAGCATTTT. Protein sequence: CASSIDPGTAPSINQPQHF.

This clonotype showed up many times. This sequence joins TRBV6-6 and TRBJ2-5; tentatively, D is TRBD2 (5 bases). The CDR3 has 14 residues. Trimming left V 7 bases short and J 3 bases short, with 15 bases between. Germline lookup yields CDR1 MNHNY and CDR2 SVGAGI (reference sequence). The CDR3 sequence: CASTRGGAKETQYF. For the CDR3, the DNA is TGTGCCAGCACTCGTGGAGGAGCGAAAGAGACCCAGTACTTC.